The T cell receptor (beta chain) under discussion was sequenced for a study of T cells in Graves' hyperthyroidism and ophthalmopathy. Study-wide points: Separating ophthalmopathy from stable hyperthyroidism was achieved by a 13 V-J model. Blood samples included most of the expanded thyroid clonotypes exceeding 0.001.

Clinicians diagnosed patients from clinical symptoms, serum thyroxine and TRAb, thyroid ultrasound and orbital computed tomography. In its sample, this clonotype was seen many times. Its target is not known. CDR1 is SGHVS and CDR2 is FNYEAQ in the germline V gene. The CDR3 loop spans 17 amino acids. V lost 3 bases to trimming and J lost 7 bases; unmatched junction nucleotides: 15. Amplified TCR beta CDR3 regions came from RNA transcripts. Using the HTBI primer set, a first-round RT-PCR was run on the TCR CDR3. TCRdb itself ran the multiplex PCR reads through MiXCR, one entry per CDR3 protein. Among 500,000 to 650,000 distinct CDR3 sequences listed, approximately 48% were seen once.

This clonotype was obtained from an adult woman with Graves' disease, either hyperthyroidism or ophthalmopathy (not recorded which). Sequencing was done on a sample of peripheral blood or thyroid tissue (not recorded which). The chain links TRBV7-6 to TRBJ1-5; 7 bases are a match to TRBD1. The CDR3 sequence is CASSLGRARGLGQPQHF. CDR3 DNA sequence: TGTGCCAGCAGCTTGGGGCGGGCCAGGGGGTTAGGACAGCCCCAGCATTTT.